This T cell receptor beta chain was documented in a study of CD4 T cells in relation to SARS-CoV-2 and coronaviruses (dated by TCRdb to 2020 to 2023). Context from the whole study: In the ViraFEST assay, PBMCs were cultured with antigen for under 12 days, after which TCR beta CDR3s were sequenced to identify antigen-specific clonal expansions. The negative reference condition was either a culture with an HIV-1 Nef peptide pool or a culture with no peptide. At the level of individual TCR clonotypes, the study measured memory CD4+ T cell crossreactivity between SARS-CoV-2 spike protein and common cold coronavirus spike proteins. The Adaptive Biotechnologies TCR-sequencing kit was used for samples from a few pre-COVID donors and for the naive versus memory experiments, whereas the other data were Illumina-based. Expansion assays from other donors in the study were sequenced with a different, Illumina-based TCR-beta assay. Shared crossreactive spike epitopes were mapped to their HLA restriction using patient-derived lymphoblastoid cell lines.

Library preparation was by the immunoSEQ multiplex PCR assay. As for the authors' bioinformatics: Preprocessing removed nonproductive sequences and CDR3s not starting with C, not ending with F or W, or shorter than 7 amino acids. The MANAFEST web app identified antigen-specific clonotypes based on expansion compared with the reference and other culture wells. A clone was considered positive if the clone showed significant expansion compared with the reference culture in 2 of 3 replicate wells at an FDR below 0.05. Positive clones also required significant expansion versus all other tandem wells and an odds ratio above 5. CDR3 homology was quantified as pairwise Levenshtein distance, calculated with the stringdist R package after three terminal residues were trimmed from each end. TCRdb mirrors the immuneACCESS table, restricted to in-frame sequences. Some clones are absent from its copies; in checked studies, under half trace to an unresolved V gene, and the reason for the others is unknown. V and J calls and clone size are as listed in that table; D and trimming were resolved from the DNA. This sample holds more than 20,000 clones; about 80% were observed only once. The ten most abundant clones make up about a sixth of the sample.

CD4+ T cells from unexposed donors were collected before the COVID-19 pandemic (2011-2018). After around ten days of culture, CD4+ T cells were isolated with the EasySep CD4+ T cell isolation kit. As far as cell numbers permitted, CD4+ T cells from unexposed donors were tested for reactivity against SARS-CoV-2 S and N as well as four spike pools from common cold coronaviruses. Each well received two million PBMCs, cultured in IMDM supplemented with approximately 5.2% human AB serum and about 10 IU/ml IL-2. Half of the culture medium was replaced with fresh IL-2-containing medium on days 3 and 7. Each peptide culture condition was generally run in triplicate replicate wells. The leukapheresis product for the unexposed donors was obtained through commercial purchase. Ficoll-Paque PLUS gradient centrifugation was used to isolate PBMCs from either whole blood or leukapheresis product. PBMCs were either cryopreserved at -140°C or used fresh in the expansion assay. The QIAamp Micro DNA Kit was used to extract genomic DNA from the CD4+ T cells.

For CDR1 and CDR2, the germline V gene lists WSHSY and SAAADI. V drops 10 bases and J drops 10 bases, leaving 20 bases in between. Its CDR3 holds 14 amino acids, cysteine through phenylalanine. Only CDR3 DNA is held: 42 bases, read in frame from base 1. About this clone: Its cognate antigen has yet to be identified. Base-call qualities are not available, and no considerably larger clone is one nucleotide away.

What the study reported, not specific to this receptor: Because no donor provided both pre-pandemic and post-infection samples, tracing the source of pre-existing responses was limited. Compared with monoreactive clones, crossreactive clones had significantly weaker SARS-CoV-2-driven expansion, a result consistent with antigenic imprinting. Small numbers of patients and of tested TCRs were a limitation of the study. Because the crossreactivity analysis focused on spike protein, crossreactivity against other viral proteins was not assessed. Approximately 69% of donors had memory CD4+ clonotypes that crossrecognized SARS-CoV-2 and at least one common cold coronavirus spike.

Recombination linked TRBV10-2 to TRBJ1-6; TRBD1 could be the D gene, as 5 bases match. Sequencing was performed on CD4+ T cells from PBMCs, cultured in vitro. The source is a human donor in good health. CDR3 protein: CATHLRGTRSPLHF. The sequenced DNA is TGCGCCACCCATTTGCGGGGGACGAGGTCACCCCTCCACTTT.